The present TCR beta chain was sequenced within a study of cytotoxic CD8 clonotypes in ibrutinib-treated CLL. Study context: Response samples were obtained once patients had received a median about 12 months of treatment, range 6 to 36.

Data came from immunoSEQ multiplex PCR; TCRdb stores just in-frame clones and leaves some out. Of 50,000 to 60,000 clones in the sample, roughly 80% were seen once. The V gene end was trimmed by 2 bases and the J gene end by 3 bases; junction bases not matched to a gene: 0. Looked up from germline, CDR1 is SEHNR and CDR2 is FQNEAQ (reference sequence). This CDR3 contains 15 residues. A word on this clone: Its matching antigen is unknown.

The study's findings and limits: Public clonotypes, an uncommon group, contracted or remained stable on treatment. The study found baseline clonality above age-matched healthy donors, tracking circulating CD8+ T-cell counts.

Sample: PBMCs, taken after 24 months of ibrutinib treatment. The genes are TRBV7-9 and TRBJ2-2; 10 bases fit TRBD2. The TCR was taken from a human donor with chronic lymphocytic leukemia. CDR3 amino acids: CASSLLAGDTGELFF. DNA for the CDR3: TGTGCCAGCAGCTTACTAGCGGGAGACACCGGGGAGCTGTTTTTT.